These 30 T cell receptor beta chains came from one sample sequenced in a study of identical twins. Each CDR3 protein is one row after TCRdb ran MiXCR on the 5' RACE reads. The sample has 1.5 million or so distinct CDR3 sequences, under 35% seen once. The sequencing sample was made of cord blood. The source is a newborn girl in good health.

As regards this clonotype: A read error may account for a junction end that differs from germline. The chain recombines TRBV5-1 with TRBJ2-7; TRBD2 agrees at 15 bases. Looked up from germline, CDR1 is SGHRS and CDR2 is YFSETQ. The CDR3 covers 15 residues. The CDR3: CAGSSGLAGGWEQYF. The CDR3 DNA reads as TGCGCCGGCAGCTCGGGACTAGCGGGGGGATGGGAGCAGTACTTC. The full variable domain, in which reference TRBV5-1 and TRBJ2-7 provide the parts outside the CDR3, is KAGVTQTPRYLIKTRGQQVTLSCSPISGHRSVSWYQQTPGQGLQFLFEYFSETQRNKGNFPGRFSGRQFSNSRSEMNVSTLELGDSALYLCAGSSGLAGGWEQYFGPGTRLTVT.

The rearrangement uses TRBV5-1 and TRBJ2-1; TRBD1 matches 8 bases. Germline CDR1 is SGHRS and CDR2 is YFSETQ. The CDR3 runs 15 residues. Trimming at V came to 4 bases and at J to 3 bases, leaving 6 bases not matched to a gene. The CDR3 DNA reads TGCGCCAGCAGCCTCCCGGACAGGGACTACAATGAGCAGTTCTTC. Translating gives CASSLPDRDYNEQFF.

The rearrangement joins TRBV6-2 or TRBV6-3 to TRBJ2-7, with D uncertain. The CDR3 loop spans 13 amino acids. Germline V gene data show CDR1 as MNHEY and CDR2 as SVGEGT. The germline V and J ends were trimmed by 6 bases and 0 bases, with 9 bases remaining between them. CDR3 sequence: CASSPDPSYEQYF. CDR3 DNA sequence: TGTGCCAGCAGCCCGGACCCCTCCTACGAGCAGTACTTC.

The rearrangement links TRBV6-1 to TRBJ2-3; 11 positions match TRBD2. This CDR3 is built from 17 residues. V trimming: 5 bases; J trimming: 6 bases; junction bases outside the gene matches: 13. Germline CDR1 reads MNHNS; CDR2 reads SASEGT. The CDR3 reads CASSNARASGGRDTQYF. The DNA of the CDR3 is TGTGCCAGCAGTAACGCCCGGGCTAGCGGGGGGAGGGATACGCAGTATTTT.

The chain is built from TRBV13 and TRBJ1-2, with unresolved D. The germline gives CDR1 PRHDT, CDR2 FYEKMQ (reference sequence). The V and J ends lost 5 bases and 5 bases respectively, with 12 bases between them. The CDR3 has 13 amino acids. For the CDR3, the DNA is TGTGCCAGCAGCCTTCGGAAGGGATATGGCTACACCTTC. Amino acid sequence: CASSLRKGYGYTF.

The CDR3 here is CASLPYAGAAVDTQYF. Here the CDR3 DNA reads TGTGCCAGCCTCCCGTACGCGGGGGCCGCGGTGGATACGCAGTATTTT. V usage is TRBV6-1 and J usage is TRBJ2-3; a weak D match, TRBD2 (7 bases). The V and J ends lost 8 bases and 6 bases respectively, with 24 bases between them. The CDR3 contains 16 residues. CDR1 is MNHNS and CDR2 is SASEGT in the germline V gene.

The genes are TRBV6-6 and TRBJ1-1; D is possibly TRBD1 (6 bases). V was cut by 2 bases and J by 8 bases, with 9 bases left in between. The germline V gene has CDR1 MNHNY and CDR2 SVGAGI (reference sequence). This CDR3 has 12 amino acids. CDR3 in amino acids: CASSYTGYEAFF. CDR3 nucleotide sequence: TGTGCCAGCAGTTACACAGGGTACGAAGCTTTCTTT.

The CDR3 DNA follows: TGCGCCAGCAGCCTCGACGGGGCCGGGCCCCAGCATTTT. As protein: CASSLDGAGPQHF. This chain uses TRBV5-1 with TRBJ1-5, with TRBD1 as a possible D gene (5 bases). CDR3 length: 13 amino acids. Germline V gene lookup returns CDR1 SGHRS and CDR2 YFSETQ. Trimming left V 4 bases short and J 9 bases short, with 14 bases between.

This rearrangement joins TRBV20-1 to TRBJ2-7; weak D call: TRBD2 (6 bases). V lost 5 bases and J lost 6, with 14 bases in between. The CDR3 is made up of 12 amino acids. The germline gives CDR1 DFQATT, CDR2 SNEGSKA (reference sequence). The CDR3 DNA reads TGCAGTGCTCGCCGTATGGGGGGCGAGCAGTACTTC. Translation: CSARRMGGEQYF.

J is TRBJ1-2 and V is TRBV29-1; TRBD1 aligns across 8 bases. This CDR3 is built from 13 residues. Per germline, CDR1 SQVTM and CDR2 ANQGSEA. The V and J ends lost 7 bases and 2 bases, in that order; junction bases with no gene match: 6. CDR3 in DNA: TGCAGCGGGGCAGGGGGCCAAAACTATGGCTACACCTTC. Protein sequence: CSGAGGQNYGYTF.

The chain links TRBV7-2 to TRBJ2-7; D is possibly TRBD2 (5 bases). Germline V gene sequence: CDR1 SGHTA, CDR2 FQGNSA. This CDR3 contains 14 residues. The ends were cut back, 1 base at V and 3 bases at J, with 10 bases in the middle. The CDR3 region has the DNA TGTGCCAGCAGCTTAGGGAGTAGCGTCTACGAGCAGTACTTC. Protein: CASSLGSSVYEQYF.

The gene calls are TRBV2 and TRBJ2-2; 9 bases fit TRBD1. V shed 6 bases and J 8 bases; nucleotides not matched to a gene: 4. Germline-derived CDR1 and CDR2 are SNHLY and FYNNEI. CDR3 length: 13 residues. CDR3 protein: CASSTGGSGELFF. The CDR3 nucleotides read TGTGCCAGCAGCACAGGGGGCTCGGGGGAGCTGTTTTTT.

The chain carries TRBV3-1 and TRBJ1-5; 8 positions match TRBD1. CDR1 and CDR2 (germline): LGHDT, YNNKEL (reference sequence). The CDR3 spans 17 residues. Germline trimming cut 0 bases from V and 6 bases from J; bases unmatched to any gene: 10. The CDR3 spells CASSQDWSGGAGQPQHF. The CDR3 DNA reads TGTGCCAGCAGCCAAGATTGGTCAGGGGGCGCGGGTCAGCCCCAGCATTTT.

The chain's CDR3 is CATGTNSYNEQYF. Here the CDR3 DNA reads TGTGCCACCGGGACAAACTCCTACAATGAGCAGTACTTC. This chain links TRBV3-1 with TRBJ2-1; D perhaps matches TRBD1 (6 bases). The DNA end is more similar to TRBJ2-7, so the J call may be wrong. The germline V gene has CDR1 LGHDT and CDR2 YNNKEL (reference sequence). The CDR3 is 13 residues long.

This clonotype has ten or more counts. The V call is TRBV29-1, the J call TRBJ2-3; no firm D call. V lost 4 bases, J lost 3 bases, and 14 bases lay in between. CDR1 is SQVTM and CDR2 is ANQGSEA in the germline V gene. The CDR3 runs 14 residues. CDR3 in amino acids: CSVARRAYTDTQYF. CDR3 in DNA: TGCAGCGTTGCCCGTAGGGCGTATACAGATACGCAGTATTTT.

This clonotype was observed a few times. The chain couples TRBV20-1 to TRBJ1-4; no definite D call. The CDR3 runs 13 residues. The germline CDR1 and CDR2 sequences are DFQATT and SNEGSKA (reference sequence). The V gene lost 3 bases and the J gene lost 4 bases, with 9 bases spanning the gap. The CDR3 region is CSARVGNNEKLFF. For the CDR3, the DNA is TGCAGTGCTAGGGTTGGCAATAATGAAAAACTGTTTTTT.

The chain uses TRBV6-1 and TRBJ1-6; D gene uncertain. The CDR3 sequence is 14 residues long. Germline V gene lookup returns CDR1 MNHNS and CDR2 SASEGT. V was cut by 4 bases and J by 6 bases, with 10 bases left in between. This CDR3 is CASSVGVPNSPLHF. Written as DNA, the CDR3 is TGTGCCAGCAGTGTTGGGGTACCTAATTCACCCCTCCACTTT.

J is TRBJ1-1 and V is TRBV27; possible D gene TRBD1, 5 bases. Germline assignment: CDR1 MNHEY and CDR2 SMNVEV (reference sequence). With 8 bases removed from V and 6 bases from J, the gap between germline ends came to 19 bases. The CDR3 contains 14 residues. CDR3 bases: TGTGCCAGCGGCCTCTTGGGGGGTGGGGCTGAAGCTTTCTTT. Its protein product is CASGLLGGGAEAFF.

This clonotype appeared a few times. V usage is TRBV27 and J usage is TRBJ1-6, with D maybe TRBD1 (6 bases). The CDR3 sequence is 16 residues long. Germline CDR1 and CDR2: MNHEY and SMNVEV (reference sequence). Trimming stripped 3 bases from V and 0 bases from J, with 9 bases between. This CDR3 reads CASSFRGGSYNSPLHF. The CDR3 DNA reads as TGTGCCAGCAGTTTCAGAGGGGGCTCCTATAATTCACCCCTCCACTTT.

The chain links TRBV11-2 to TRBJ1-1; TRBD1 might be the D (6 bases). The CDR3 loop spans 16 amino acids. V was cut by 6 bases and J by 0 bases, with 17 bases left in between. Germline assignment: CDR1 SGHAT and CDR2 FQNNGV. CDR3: CASRNLQGPMNTEAFF. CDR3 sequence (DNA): TGTGCCAGCAGAAACCTACAGGGACCCATGAACACTGAAGCTTTCTTT.

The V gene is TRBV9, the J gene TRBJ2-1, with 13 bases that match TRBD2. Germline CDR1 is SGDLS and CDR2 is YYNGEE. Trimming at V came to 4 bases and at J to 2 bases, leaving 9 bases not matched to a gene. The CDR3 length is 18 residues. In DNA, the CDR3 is TGTGCCAGCAGCCTTCGTACTAGCGGGGGGGTAACCTACAATGAGCAGTTCTTC. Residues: CASSLRTSGGVTYNEQFF.

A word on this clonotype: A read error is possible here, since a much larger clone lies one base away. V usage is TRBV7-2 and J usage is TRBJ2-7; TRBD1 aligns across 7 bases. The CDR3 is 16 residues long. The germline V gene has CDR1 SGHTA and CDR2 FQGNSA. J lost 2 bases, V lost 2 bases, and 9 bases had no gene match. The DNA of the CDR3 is TGTACCAGCAGCTTATTCGGCTTGGGACAGACCTACGAGCAGTACTTC. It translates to CTSSLFGLGQTYEQYF.

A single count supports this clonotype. The CDR3 region is CAIADRGQVVQYF. In DNA, the CDR3 is TGTGCCATCGCGGACAGGGGGCAGGTCGTTCAGTACTTC. This chain connects TRBV2 to TRBJ2-7, with TRBD1 identical over 11 bases. Germline lookup yields CDR1 SNHLY and CDR2 FYNNEI. Trimming cost V 10 bases and J 10 bases; bases outside gene matches: 12. CDR3 length: 13 residues.

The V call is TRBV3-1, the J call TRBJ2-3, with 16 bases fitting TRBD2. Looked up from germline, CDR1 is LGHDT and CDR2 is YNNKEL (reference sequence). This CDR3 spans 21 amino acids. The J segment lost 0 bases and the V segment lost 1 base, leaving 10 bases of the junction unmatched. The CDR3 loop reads CASSQVSSGTSGRASTDTQYF. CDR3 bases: TGTGCCAGCAGCCAAGTTTCTTCCGGGACTAGCGGGAGGGCCAGCACAGATACGCAGTATTTT.

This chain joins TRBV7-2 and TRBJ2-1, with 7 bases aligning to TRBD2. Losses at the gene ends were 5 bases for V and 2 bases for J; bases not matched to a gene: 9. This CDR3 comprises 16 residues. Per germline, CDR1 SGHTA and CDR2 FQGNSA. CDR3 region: CASSALLAITYNEQFF. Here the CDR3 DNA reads TGTGCCAGCAGCGCCCTACTAGCGATCACCTACAATGAGCAGTTCTTC.

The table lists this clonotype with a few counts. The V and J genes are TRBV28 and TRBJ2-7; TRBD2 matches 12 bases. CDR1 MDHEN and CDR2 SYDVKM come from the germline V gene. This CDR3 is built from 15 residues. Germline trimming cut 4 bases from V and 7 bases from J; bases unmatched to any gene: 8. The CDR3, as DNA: TGTGCCAGCAGTTCACCTAGCGGGAGGGTAGGGGAGCAGTACTTC. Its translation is CASSSPSGRVGEQYF.

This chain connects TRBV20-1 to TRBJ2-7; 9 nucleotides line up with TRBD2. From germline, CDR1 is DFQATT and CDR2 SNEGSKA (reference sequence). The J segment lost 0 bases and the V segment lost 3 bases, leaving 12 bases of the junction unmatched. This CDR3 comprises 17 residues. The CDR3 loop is CSASGPGTSPTSYEQYF. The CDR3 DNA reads TGCAGTGCTAGTGGGCCCGGGACTAGCCCAACCTCCTACGAGCAGTACTTC.

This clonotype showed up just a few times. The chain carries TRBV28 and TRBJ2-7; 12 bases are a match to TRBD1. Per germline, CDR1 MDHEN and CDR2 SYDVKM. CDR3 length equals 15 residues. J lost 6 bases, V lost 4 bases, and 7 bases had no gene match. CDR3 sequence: CASSSPGTGGTEQYF. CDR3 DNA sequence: TGTGCCAGCAGTTCCCCCGGGACAGGGGGCACCGAGCAGTACTTC.

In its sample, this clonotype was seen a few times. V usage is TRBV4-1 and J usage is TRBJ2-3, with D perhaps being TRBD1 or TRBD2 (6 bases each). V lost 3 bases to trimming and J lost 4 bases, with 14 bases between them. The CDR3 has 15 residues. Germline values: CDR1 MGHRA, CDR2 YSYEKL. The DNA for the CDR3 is TGCGCCAGCAGCCACCTAGGGGGGCCTGCAGATACGCAGTATTTT. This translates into CASSHLGGPADTQYF.

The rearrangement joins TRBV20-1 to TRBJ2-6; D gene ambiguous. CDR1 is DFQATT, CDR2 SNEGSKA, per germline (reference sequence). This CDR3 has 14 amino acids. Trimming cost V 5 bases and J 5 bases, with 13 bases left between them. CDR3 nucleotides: TGCAGTGCTCCGGTCCTTGGGAGGGCCAACGTCCTGACTTTC. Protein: CSAPVLGRANVLTF.